Below are 21 T cell receptor beta chains sequenced from a single sample in a study of T cells in localized non-small cell lung cancer. Repertoires were generated with immunoSEQ multiplex PCR, while TCRdb's copy carries only in-frame clones and drops some. The sample contains 15,000 to 20,000 clones, about 90% of which appear only once. The sequencing here drew on peripheral blood mononuclear cells, taken before any cancer treatment. The receptors derive from a woman between 35 and 75 years old with stage III lung adenocarcinoma.

This clone was seen only once. The genes are TRBV5-4 and TRBJ2-2; TRBD1 agrees at 8 bases. Germline V gene lookup returns CDR1 SGHNT and CDR2 YYREEE (reference sequence). This CDR3 has 16 amino acids. The junction had 5 bases not matched to a gene; V was cut back by 4 bases and J by 0 bases. Here the CDR3 DNA reads TGTGCCAGCAGCCGTTCGGACAGGGCGAACACCGGGGAGCTGTTTTTT. Translating gives CASSRSDRANTGELFF.

This clone was seen only once. The chain uses TRBV5-1 and TRBJ2-7; no reliable D call. The CDR3 has 14 amino acids. CDR1 and CDR2 from the germline V gene are SGHRS and YFSETQ. V was clipped by 5 bases and J by 0 bases, with 12 bases between them. This CDR3 reads CASSWAEHSYEQYF. In DNA, the CDR3 is TGCGCCAGCAGTTGGGCAGAACACTCCTACGAGCAGTACTTC.

The V and J genes are TRBV19 and TRBJ1-2, with no clear D. Germline assignment: CDR1 LNHDA and CDR2 SQIVND (reference sequence). This CDR3 has 14 residues. V lost 6 bases, J lost 6 bases, and 17 bases lay in between. The CDR3 DNA reads as TGTGCCAGTAGCTCCCCCCCGGGAAGCCATGGCTACACCTTC. Translated: CASSSPPGSHGYTF.

The V gene is TRBV7-6, the J gene TRBJ1-2, with 9 nucleotides matching TRBD1. V lost 5 bases, J lost 1 base, and 5 bases stayed unmatched. The germline CDR1 and CDR2 sequences are SGHVS and FNYEAQ. CDR3 size: 15 residues. The CDR3 sequence: CASSPRDRDNYGYTF. The CDR3 DNA sequence: TGTGCCAGCAGCCCCCGGGACAGGGATAACTATGGCTACACCTTC.

This clone has a handful of counts. The V call is TRBV6-1, the J call TRBJ1-1; D is unresolved. The CDR3 covers 13 residues. Trimming stripped 1 base from V and 0 bases from J, with 3 bases between. Per the germline V gene, CDR1 is MNHNS and CDR2 is SASEGT. The CDR3 spells CASSEVLNTEAFF. DNA of the CDR3: TGTGCCAGCAGTGAAGTTCTGAACACTGAAGCTTTCTTT.

The J gene is TRBJ1-4, the V gene TRBV2, with 8 bases aligning to TRBD1. This CDR3 comprises 13 residues. Per the germline V gene, CDR1 is SNHLY and CDR2 is FYNNEI. J gave up 7 bases and V 7 bases, and 5 bases lay outside the gene matches. CDR3 nucleotide sequence: TGTGCCAGCATCAGGGGGCAGGGTGAAAAACTGTTTTTT. It translates to CASIRGQGEKLFF.

The V call is TRBV2, the J call TRBJ1-5; D not resolved. Germline V gene lookup returns CDR1 SNHLY and CDR2 FYNNEI. V shed 4 bases and J shed 3 bases, with 7 bases lying between them. This CDR3 has 13 residues. CDR3 coding DNA: TGTGCCAGCAGTGCTGATTCCAATCAGCCCCAGCATTTT. Amino acids: CASSADSNQPQHF.

The genes are TRBV2 and TRBJ2-7, with TRBD1 as a possible D gene (5 bases). This CDR3 comprises 12 residues. The germline CDR1 and CDR2 sequences are SNHLY and FYNNEI. V was clipped by 6 bases and J by 3 bases, with 9 bases between them. CDR3 loop: CASRMTDYEQYF. CDR3 nucleotide sequence: TGTGCCAGCAGGATGACAGACTACGAGCAGTACTTC.

The chain couples TRBV19 to TRBJ2-7, with 8 bases identical to TRBD1. V shed 4 bases and J 5 bases; nucleotides not matched to a gene: 7. The CDR3 runs 14 residues. The germline V gene encodes CDR1 LNHDA and CDR2 SQIVND (reference sequence). Here the CDR3 reads CASSKGTGPNEQYF. CDR3 in DNA: TGTGCCAGTAGTAAGGGGACAGGCCCTAACGAGCAGTACTTC.

This clone was seen once. J is TRBJ1-6 and V is TRBV6-6, with TRBD1 matching over 8 bases. In germline, CDR1 is MNHNY, CDR2 SVGAGI (reference sequence). The V and J ends lost 7 bases and 10 bases, in that order; junction bases with no gene match: 9. The CDR3 contains 14 residues. The CDR3 sequence: CASNPQGDLSPLHF. As DNA, the CDR3 is TGTGCCAGCAACCCACAGGGGGATTTGTCACCCCTCCACTTT.

The chain is built from TRBV6-1 and TRBJ1-2; 8 bases match TRBD1. CDR1 is MNHNS and CDR2 is SASEGT in the germline V gene. Trimming cost V 5 bases and J 4 bases; bases outside gene matches: 9. The CDR3 covers 15 residues. CDR3: CASSTAGTGFYGYTF. CDR3 nucleotides: TGTGCCAGCAGTACCGCCGGGACAGGCTTCTATGGCTACACCTTC.

This clone was seen a handful of times. The CDR3 does not close with the conserved phenylalanine or tryptophan, likely indicating a read error. It is unclear where the CDR3 begins or ends on the DNA, so no DNA is shown, and the CDR3 is as TCRdb lists it. V and J are TRBV2 and TRBJ1-4; TRBD1, as called in the table, went unchecked against the DNA. The CDR3 extends over 13 residues, inclusive of both ends. Germline V gene lookup returns CDR1 SNHLY and CDR2 FYNNEI. The CDR3 reads CASSAGTGATNIG.

This clone is a singleton in its sample. The chain joins TRBV7-9 to TRBJ2-2, with 8 bases fitting TRBD2. CDR1 is SEHNR, CDR2 FQNEAQ, per germline (reference sequence). The CDR3 spans 17 residues. The trim removed 4 bases at V and 8 bases at J, leaving 15 bases unmatched. The CDR3 coding sequence is TGTGCCAGCAGCTCTGGAGGAGGAGCGGGAGATCGAGGGGAGCTGTTTTTT. This translates into CASSSGGGAGDRGELFF. Full variable domain (missing parts from reference TRBV7-9 and TRBJ2-2): DTGVSQNPRHKITKRGQNVTFRCDPISEHNRLYWYRQTLGQGPEFLTYFQNEAQLEKSRLLSDRFSAERPKGSFSTLEIQRTEQGDSAMYLCASSSGGGAGDRGELFFGEGSRLTVL.

The chain recombines TRBV4-2 with TRBJ1-2; D perhaps matches TRBD1 (5 bases). This CDR3 has 15 residues. Germline CDR1 and CDR2: LGHNA and YNFKEQ. With 1 base removed from V and 4 bases from J, the gap between germline ends came to 13 bases. DNA for the CDR3: TGTGCCAGCAGCCAAGTCGAGGACCAGGGCTATGGCTACACCTTC. Translation gives CASSQVEDQGYGYTF.

J is TRBJ2-1 and V is TRBV9; D may be TRBD1 (6 bases). The CDR3 is 18 amino acids. V was pared by 3 bases and J by 2 bases, with 21 bases between. Germline CDR1 reads SGDLS; CDR2 reads YYNGEE. The CDR3, as DNA: TGTGCCAGCAGCGGCTTTGGGGCGACAGGAGTTACCTACAATGAGCAGTTCTTC. The encoded protein is CASSGFGATGVTYNEQFF. Together with reference TRBV9 and TRBJ2-1, the CDR3 gives the full variable domain: DSGVTQTPKHLITATGQRVTLRCSPRSGDLSVYWYQQSLDQGLQFLIQYYNGEERAKGNILERFSAQQFPDLHSELNLSSLELGDSALYFCASSGFGATGVTYNEQFFGPGTRLTVL.

The V gene is TRBV5-6, the J gene TRBJ2-6; D is uncertain. With 4 bases removed from V and 0 bases from J, the gap between germline ends came to 17 bases. The CDR3 consists of 18 residues. The germline gives CDR1 SGHDT, CDR2 YYEEEE. The CDR3 loop is CASSLGPADNSGANVLTF. The DNA for the CDR3 is TGTGCCAGCAGCCTAGGGCCCGCCGATAACTCTGGGGCCAACGTCCTGACTTTC.

The gene calls are TRBV15 and TRBJ2-3; 7 bases align to TRBD2. This CDR3 contains 16 residues. V dropped 3 bases and J dropped 3; count of bases not matched to a gene: 9. Germline CDR1 and CDR2: LNHNV and YYDKDF (reference sequence). CDR3 sequence reads: CATSSKRGEGTDTQYF. CDR3 bases: TGTGCCACCAGCAGTAAGCGGGGAGAAGGGACAGATACGCAGTATTTT.

The chain is built from TRBV5-1 and TRBJ2-5; tentative D call: TRBD2 (6 bases). The germline V gene encodes CDR1 SGHRS and CDR2 YFSETQ. This CDR3 contains 13 residues. Trimming removed 2 bases at V and 7 bases at J, with 12 bases between. Here the CDR3 reads CASSFELAGTQYF. CDR3 nucleotide sequence: TGCGCCAGCAGCTTCGAACTAGCAGGGACCCAGTACTTC.

This chain connects TRBV21-1 to TRBJ2-3. TRBV21-1 corresponds to a pseudogene. The CDR3 covers 18 residues. CDR3 sequence: CASRSSGPTGGITDTQYF. For the CDR3, the DNA is TGTGCCAGCAGGTCTAGCGGGCCCACAGGGGGGATTACAGATACGCAGTATTTT.

The V gene is TRBV28, the J gene TRBJ1-4; D unresolved. V was clipped by 6 bases and J by 6 bases, with 23 bases between them. Per germline, CDR1 MDHEN and CDR2 SYDVKM. The CDR3 loop spans 17 amino acids. DNA for the CDR3: TGTGCCAGCAGCGGCCAAGGTGACCTAGGAAGGTATGAAAAACTGTTTTTT. This codes for CASSGQGDLGRYEKLFF.

As regards this clone: Other DNA sequences of this sample code for an identical CDR3. The genes are TRBV21-1 and TRBJ1-2; no DNA check was done on the table's D call, TRBD1. TRBV21-1 is a recognized pseudogene. This CDR3 contains 16 residues. CDR3 in DNA: TGCGCCAGCAGCAACCAATCCGACAGAGACAACTATGGCTACACCTTC. Amino acids: CASSNQSDRDNYGYTF.